This T cell receptor beta chain was recorded in a study of blood T cell repertoires in COVID-19. Study-wide background: Donors in the United States, Italy and Spain gave samples during acute or convalescent COVID-19.

V was shortened by 7 bases and J by 6 bases, with 16 bases between the two germline ends. Germline V gene data show CDR1 as SQVTM and CDR2 as ANQGSEA. This CDR3 spans 13 amino acids. Adults between roughly 18 and 100 years of age took part from 24 US areas. Allocation to cohorts depended on clinical history reported by the participants. Study processing details: Reference gene primer amplification in the assay estimated nucleated cell counts. The method was immunoSEQ multiplex PCR; TCRdb's version includes in-frame clones alone and lacks a portion of them. The V and J calls and clone size come from that table; D and trimming were worked out from the DNA. The profile shows about 280,000 clones, roughly 87% of them singletons.

Sequenced material: PBMCs or T cells enriched from blood (not recorded which). This receptor was obtained from a middle-aged woman who had recovered from COVID-19. The rearrangement links TRBV29-1 to TRBJ1-5; weak D call: TRBD1 (6 bases). This CDR3 reads CSGGGEGGQPQHF. In DNA form, the CDR3 reads TGCAGCGGCGGGGGTGAGGGGGGTCAGCCCCAGCATTTT.